The rows below give T cell receptor beta chains drawn from one sample of a study of molecular identifiers for immune sequencing clone quantification. TCRdb independently ran MiXCR on the PCR reads; one entry per CDR3 protein. The sample has 75,000 to 95,000 distinct CDR3 sequences, around a quarter seen once. The sample was naive CD8+ T cells from blood, with Jurkat cell RNA spiked in. Receptors were obtained from a human donor in good health. Some libraries in this study had Jurkat cell RNA spiked in. The CDR3 runs from the conserved cysteine through the conserved F or W. The D gene is left open where the match is weak. Size tells how often a clone was seen (once, few, many) or the class of an expanded clone, and some rows leave it out.

J | D | length | size | V | CDR3 | DNA
TRBJ2-2 | NA | 13 | NA | TRBV4-1 | CASRDRSTGELFF | TGCGCCAGCAGGGACAGAAGCACCGGGGAGCTGTTTTTT
TRBJ1-5 | TRBD1 | 17 | once | TRBV6-4 | CASTDGGTGVLNQPQHF | TGTGCCAGCACCGACGGCGGGACAGGGGTCTTGAATCAGCCCCAGCATTTT
TRBJ2-3 | NA | 11 | few | TRBV20-1 | CSASFQGGQYF | TGCAGTGCTTCCTTCCAGGGTGGGCAGTATTTT
TRBJ2-7 | NA | 16 | few | TRBV9 | CASSPRRQGGSYEQYF | TGTGCCAGCAGCCCCCGGCGGCAGGGAGGCTCCTACGAGCAGTACTTC
TRBJ1-1 | TRBD1 | 15 | NA | TRBV7-2 | CASSQRDREDTEAFF | TGTGCCAGCAGCCAACGGGACAGGGAGGACACTGAAGCTTTCTTT
TRBJ2-1 | NA | 16 | NA | TRBV29-1 | CSVDGVVGRSYNEQFF | TGCAGCGTTGACGGGGTTGTGGGGCGCTCCTACAATGAGCAGTTCTTC
TRBJ2-5 | TRBD2 | 16 | many | TRBV30 | CAYASGRGRYQETQYF | TGTGCCTATGCTAGCGGGAGGGGAAGGTACCAAGAGACCCAGTACTTC
TRBJ2-1 | NA | 18 | few | TRBV6-1 | CASSGLGRLRTYYNEQFF | TGTGCCAGCAGTGGGTTGGGACGCCTGAGGACTTACTACAATGAGCAGTTCTTC
TRBJ2-7 | TRBD2 | 16 | many | TRBV7-2 | CASSFFPGGRNPEQYF | TGTGCCAGCAGCTTCTTCCCGGGCGGGAGGAACCCCGAGCAGTACTTC
TRBJ2-7 | NA | 16 | many | TRBV4-1 | CASSQERRAGVYEQYF | TGCGCCAGCAGCCAAGAGAGGCGGGCAGGGGTTTACGAGCAGTACTTC
TRBJ2-1 | TRBD1 | 16 | NA | TRBV6-2/TRBV6-3 | CASSYVYATGGNEQFF | TGTGCCAGCAGTTACGTCTACGCAACAGGGGGCAATGAGCAGTTCTTC
TRBJ1-5 | NA | 14 | NA | TRBV3-1 | CASSPRVEDQPQHF | TGTGCCAGCAGCCCCAGGGTGGAGGATCAGCCCCAGCATTTT
TRBJ2-7 | NA | 17 | few | TRBV11-2 | CASSPLQGGTFDDEQYF | TGTGCCAGCAGCCCCCTCCAGGGGGGGACCTTTGATGACGAGCAGTACTTC
TRBJ1-4 | NA | 14 | many | TRBV20-1 | CSARDSWANEKLFF | TGCAGTGCTAGAGATTCCTGGGCTAATGAAAAACTGTTTTTT
TRBJ2-7 | NA | 14 | NA | TRBV14 | CASSQAGTSYEQYF | TGTGCCAGCAGCCAAGCCGGGACTTCCTACGAGCAGTACTTC
TRBJ2-7 | NA | 13 | many | TRBV9 | CASSVSQGHEQYF | TGTGCCAGCAGCGTATCACAGGGCCACGAGCAGTACTTC
TRBJ2-7 | TRBD1 | 14 | NA | TRBV6-2/TRBV6-3 | CASREQGTLAEQYF | TGTGCCAGCAGAGAACAGGGGACCCTTGCCGAGCAGTACTTC
TRBJ2-1 | TRBD2 | 15 | NA | TRBV7-9 | CASSSRTSGGNEQFF | TGTGCCAGCAGCTCCAGGACTAGCGGGGGTAATGAGCAGTTCTTC
TRBJ1-4 | NA | 15 | few | TRBV20-1 | CSARSATATNEKLFF | TGCAGTGCTAGAAGTGCGACTGCAACTAATGAAAAACTGTTTTTT
TRBJ2-3 | TRBD1 | 16 | many | TRBV29-1 | CSVDPPTGYRTDTQYF | TGCAGCGTTGACCCTCCGACAGGGTACCGCACAGATACGCAGTATTTT